Below, one T cell receptor (beta chain) is given with its context. The data originate from a study of control samples from healthy donors and cancer patients. Assay used: immunoSEQ multiplex PCR; TCRdb lists only in-frame clones, some missing. This sample carries fewer than 200,000 clones, just over 90% of them seen once, and the ten largest clones take roughly 4%. This clonotype originated in a woman between 55 and 75 years old in good health. Material: blood.

DNA for the CDR3: TGTGCCAGCAGTCACGGGACAACCCGAGCTTGGGGTAATGAGCAGTTCTTC. Translation: CASSHGTTRAWGNEQFF. The V and J genes are TRBV27 and TRBJ2-1; D might be TRBD1 (6 bases). The CDR3 consists of 17 residues. The ends were cut back, 5 bases at V and 7 bases at J, with 24 bases in the middle. Germline CDR1 MNHEY, CDR2 SMNVEV (reference sequence).